The clone carrying this TCR beta chain was detected only once. Its antigen is not identified. This CDR3 spans 14 amino acids. This sample is drawn from a study of T cell repertoires in cytomegalovirus infection. Overall study findings and caveats: HLA-C-restricted CMV clonotypes gave the most frequent clonotype in two of eight donors.

TCRdb reprocessed the reads with MiXCR, giving one entry per CDR3 protein. Of 560,000 or so distinct CDR3 sequences listed, about 17% are singletons. Source material: CD8+ T cells from PBMCs. This chain uses TRBV12-3 or TRBV12-4 with TRBJ1-3; TRBD1 is a possible D gene (5 bases). The receptor's source is a human donor in good health (CMV status not recorded). Some clones in this sample may be carry-over from other donors' samples. CDR3 protein: CASGGRFSGNTIYF. CDR3 nucleotide sequence: TGTGCTAGCGGGGGACGGTTTTCTGGAAACACCATATATTTT.